The table lists the clone carrying this T cell receptor (beta chain) with a count of one. The germline V gene has CDR1 SQVTM and CDR2 ANQGSEA. Trimming shortened V by 1 base and J by 0 bases, and 13 bases separated the two germline ends. The CDR3 loop spans 16 amino acids. Original handling: The authors estimated nucleated cell counts from reference gene primer amplification. TCRdb's copy holds only in-frame clones and misses some; the assay was immunoSEQ multiplex PCR. V and J calls and clone size are given by that table; D and trimming were obtained from the DNA. The table has around 620,000 clones, more than 80% seen once. These data come from a study of blood T cell repertoires in COVID-19. Study at large: Sites across the United States, Italy and Spain contributed samples from acute and convalescent COVID-19. From T cells, B-cell-depleted T cells, or PBMCs came the material, which was cDNA or gDNA.

Sequencing used peripheral blood. This chain links TRBV29-1 with TRBJ2-1, with D possibly being TRBD2 (5 bases). The origin of this receptor is a woman between 18 and 29 years old with acute or convalescent COVID-19. The CDR3 DNA follows: TGCAGCGTTGAAGGTGGCGGGTCCTTCTCCTACAATGAGCAGTTCTTC. This sequence encodes CSVEGGGSFSYNEQFF.